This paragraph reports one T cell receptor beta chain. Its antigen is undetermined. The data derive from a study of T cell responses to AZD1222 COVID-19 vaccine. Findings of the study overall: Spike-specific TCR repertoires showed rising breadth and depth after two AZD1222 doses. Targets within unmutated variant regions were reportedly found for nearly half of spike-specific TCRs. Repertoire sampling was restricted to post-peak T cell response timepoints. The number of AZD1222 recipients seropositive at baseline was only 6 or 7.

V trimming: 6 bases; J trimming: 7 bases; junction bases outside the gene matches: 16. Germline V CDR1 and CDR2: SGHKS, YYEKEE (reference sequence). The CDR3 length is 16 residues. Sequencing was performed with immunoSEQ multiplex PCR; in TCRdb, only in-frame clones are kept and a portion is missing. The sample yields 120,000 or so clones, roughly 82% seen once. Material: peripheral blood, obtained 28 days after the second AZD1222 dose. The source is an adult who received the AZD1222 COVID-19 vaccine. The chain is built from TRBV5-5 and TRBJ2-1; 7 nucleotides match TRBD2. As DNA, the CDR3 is TGTGCCAGCAACCTAGACGTGGGGGGGAAAGGGAATGAGCAGTTCTTC. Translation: CASNLDVGGKGNEQFF. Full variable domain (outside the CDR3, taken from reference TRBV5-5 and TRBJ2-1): DAGVTQSPTHLIKTRGQQVTLRCSPISGHKSVSWYQQVLGQGPQFIFQYYEKEERGRGNFPDRFSARQFPNYSSELNVNALLLGDSALYLCASNLDVGGKGNEQFFGPGTRLTVL.